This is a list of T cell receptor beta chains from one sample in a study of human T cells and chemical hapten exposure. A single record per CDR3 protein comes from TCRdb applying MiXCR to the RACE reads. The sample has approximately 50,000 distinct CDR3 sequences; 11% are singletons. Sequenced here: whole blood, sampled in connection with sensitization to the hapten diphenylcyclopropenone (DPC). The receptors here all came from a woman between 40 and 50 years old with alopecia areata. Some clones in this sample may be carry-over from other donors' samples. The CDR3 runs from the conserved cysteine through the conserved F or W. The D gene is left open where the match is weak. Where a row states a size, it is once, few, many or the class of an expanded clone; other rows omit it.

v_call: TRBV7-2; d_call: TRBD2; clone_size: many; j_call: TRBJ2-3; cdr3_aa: CASSSGLAGSTDTQYF; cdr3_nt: TGTGCCAGCAGCTCCGGACTAGCGGGGTCCACAGATACGCAGTATTTT
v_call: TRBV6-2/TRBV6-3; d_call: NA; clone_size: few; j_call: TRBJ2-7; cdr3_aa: CASSYSKPSPGNEQYF; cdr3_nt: TGTGCCAGCAGTTACTCGAAGCCTAGCCCGGGGAACGAGCAGTACTTC
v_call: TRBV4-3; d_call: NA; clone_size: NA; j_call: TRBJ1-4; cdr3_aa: CASSRGQLNNEKLFF; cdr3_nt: TGCGCCAGCAGCCGAGGACAGCTAAATAATGAAAAACTGTTTTTT
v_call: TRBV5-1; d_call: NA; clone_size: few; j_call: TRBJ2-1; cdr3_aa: CASSLNPAGEQFF; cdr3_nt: TGCGCCAGCAGCTTGAACCCCGCGGGTGAGCAGTTCTTC
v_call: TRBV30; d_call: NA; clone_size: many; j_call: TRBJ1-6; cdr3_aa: CAWSLRQADSPLHF; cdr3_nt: TGTGCCTGGAGTCTCCGTCAGGCAGATTCACCCCTCCACTTT
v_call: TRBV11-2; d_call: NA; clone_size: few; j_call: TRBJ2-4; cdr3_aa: CASSLMLSLAKNIQYF; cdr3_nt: TGTGCCAGCAGCTTAATGCTTAGCTTAGCCAAAAACATTCAGTACTTC
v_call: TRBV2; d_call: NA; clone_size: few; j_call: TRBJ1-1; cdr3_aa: CASSAGTANTEAFF; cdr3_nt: TGTGCCAGCAGTGCCGGGACGGCGAACACTGAAGCTTTCTTT
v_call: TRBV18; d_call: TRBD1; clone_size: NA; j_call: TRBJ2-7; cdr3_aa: CASSLGQGGYEQYF; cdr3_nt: TGTGCCAGCTCACTGGGACAGGGTGGATACGAGCAGTACTTC
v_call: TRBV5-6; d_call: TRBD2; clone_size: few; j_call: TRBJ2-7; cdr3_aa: CASSTTSGYEQYF; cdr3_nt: TGTGCCAGCAGCACCACTAGCGGGTACGAGCAGTACTTC
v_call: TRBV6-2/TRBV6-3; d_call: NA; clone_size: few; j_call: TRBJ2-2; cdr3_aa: CASSYGQTLNTGELFF; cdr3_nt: TGTGCCAGCAGTTACGGACAGACACTTAACACCGGGGAGCTGTTTTTT
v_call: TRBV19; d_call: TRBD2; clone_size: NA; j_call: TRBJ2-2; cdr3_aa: CAARWTSGFDGELFF; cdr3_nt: TGTGCCGCCCGATGGACTAGTGGGTTTGACGGGGAGCTGTTTTTT
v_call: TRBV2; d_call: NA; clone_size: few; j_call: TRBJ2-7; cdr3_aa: CASSGGDGDEQYF; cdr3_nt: TGTGCCAGCAGTGGGGGGGACGGGGACGAGCAGTACTTC
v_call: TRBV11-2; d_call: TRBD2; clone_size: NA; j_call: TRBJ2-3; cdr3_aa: CASSLDLASGRADTQYF; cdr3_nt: TGTGCCAGCAGCTTAGATTTGGCTAGCGGGAGGGCAGATACGCAGTATTTT
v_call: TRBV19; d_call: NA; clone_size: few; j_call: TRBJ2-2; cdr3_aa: CASSIGGSHTGELFF; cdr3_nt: TGTGCCAGTAGTATTGGAGGGTCGCACACCGGGGAGCTGTTTTTT
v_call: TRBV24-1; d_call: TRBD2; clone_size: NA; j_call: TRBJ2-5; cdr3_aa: CATSDFPGGETQYF; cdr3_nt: TGTGCCACCAGTGATTTCCCGGGAGGTGAGACCCAGTACTTC
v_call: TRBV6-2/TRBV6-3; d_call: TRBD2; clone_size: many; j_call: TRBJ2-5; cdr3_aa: CASRPAGGIETQYF; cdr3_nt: TGTGCCAGCAGACCAGCGGGGGGAATAGAGACCCAGTACTTC
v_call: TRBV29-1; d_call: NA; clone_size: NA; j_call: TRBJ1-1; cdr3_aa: CSVGDGEAFF; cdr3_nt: TGCAGCGTGGGGGATGGTGAAGCTTTCTTT
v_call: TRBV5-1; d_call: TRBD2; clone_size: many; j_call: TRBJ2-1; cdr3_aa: CASSQIAGVYNEQFF; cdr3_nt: TGCGCCAGCAGCCAGATAGCGGGAGTCTACAATGAGCAGTTCTTC
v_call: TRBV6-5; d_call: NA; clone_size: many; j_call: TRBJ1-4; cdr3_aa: CASRWGGPNEKLFF; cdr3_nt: TGTGCCAGCAGATGGGGGGGCCCTAATGAAAAACTGTTTTTT
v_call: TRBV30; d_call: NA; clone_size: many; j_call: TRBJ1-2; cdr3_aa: CAWSARGRGGYTF; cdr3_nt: TGTGCCTGGAGTGCCCGCGGGCGGGGTGGCTACACCTTC
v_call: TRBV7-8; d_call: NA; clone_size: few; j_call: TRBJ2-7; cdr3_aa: CASSLDGKPYEQYF; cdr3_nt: TGTGCCAGCAGCTTAGACGGGAAACCCTACGAGCAGTACTTC
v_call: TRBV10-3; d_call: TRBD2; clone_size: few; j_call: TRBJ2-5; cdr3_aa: CAIRTSGVFGETQYF; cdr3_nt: TGTGCCATCAGGACTAGCGGGGTATTCGGAGAGACCCAGTACTTC
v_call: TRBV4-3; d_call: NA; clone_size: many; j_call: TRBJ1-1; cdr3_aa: CASSQGQFTEAFF; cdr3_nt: TGCGCCAGCAGCCAAGGGCAGTTCACTGAAGCTTTCTTT
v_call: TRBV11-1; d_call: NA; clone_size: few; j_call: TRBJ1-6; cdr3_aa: CASSRLPGRYNSPLHF; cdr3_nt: TGTGCCAGCAGCCGCCTACCGGGACGGTATAATTCACCCCTCCACTTT
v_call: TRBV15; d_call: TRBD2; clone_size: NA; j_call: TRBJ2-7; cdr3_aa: CATRKAGESYEQYF; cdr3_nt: TGTGCCACCAGAAAAGCGGGAGAGTCCTACGAGCAGTACTTC
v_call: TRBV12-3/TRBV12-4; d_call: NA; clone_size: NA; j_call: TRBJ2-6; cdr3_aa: CASSLRQGGYVLTF; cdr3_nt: TGTGCCAGCAGTTTAAGGCAGGGTGGCTACGTCCTGACTTTC
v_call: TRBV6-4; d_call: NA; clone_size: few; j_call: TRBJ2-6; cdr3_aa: CASSDSPGAGANVLTF; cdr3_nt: TGTGCCAGCAGTGACTCTCCAGGGGCTGGGGCCAACGTCCTGACTTTC
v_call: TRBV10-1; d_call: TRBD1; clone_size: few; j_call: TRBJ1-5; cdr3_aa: CASSDGTGFANQPQHF; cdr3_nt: TGCGCCAGCAGTGACGGGACAGGGTTTGCCAATCAGCCCCAGCATTTT
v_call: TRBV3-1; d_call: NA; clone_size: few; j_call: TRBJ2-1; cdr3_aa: CASSQRSHNEQFF; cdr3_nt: TGTGCCAGCAGCCAAAGATCCCACAATGAGCAGTTCTTC
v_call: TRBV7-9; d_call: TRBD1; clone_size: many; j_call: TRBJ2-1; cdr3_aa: CASSPPDGTGGEQFF; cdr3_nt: TGTGCCAGCAGCCCACCGGACGGGACAGGGGGTGAGCAGTTCTTC
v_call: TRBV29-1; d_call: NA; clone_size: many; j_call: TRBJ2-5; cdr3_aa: CSVESAEETQYF; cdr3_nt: TGCAGCGTTGAGTCAGCTGAAGAGACCCAGTACTTC
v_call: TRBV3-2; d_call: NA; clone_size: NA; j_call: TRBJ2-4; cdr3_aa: CASSHYKTDSLAKNIQYF; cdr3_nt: TGTGCCAGCAGCCATTATAAGACGGACAGCCTAGCCAAAAACATTCAGTACTTC
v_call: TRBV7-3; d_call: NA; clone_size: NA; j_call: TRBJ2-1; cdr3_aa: CASSRGADEQFF; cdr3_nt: TGTGCCAGCAGCCGAGGGGCGGATGAGCAGTTCTTC
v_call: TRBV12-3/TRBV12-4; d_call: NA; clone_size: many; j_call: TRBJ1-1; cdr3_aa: CARNPQGMGTEAFF; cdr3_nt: TGTGCCAGAAACCCCCAGGGGATGGGCACTGAAGCTTTCTTT
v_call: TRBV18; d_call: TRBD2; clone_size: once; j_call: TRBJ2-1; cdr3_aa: CASSPSGGSSYNEQIF; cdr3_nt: TGTGCCAGCTCACCAAGCGGGGGAAGCTCCTACAATGAGCAGATCTTC
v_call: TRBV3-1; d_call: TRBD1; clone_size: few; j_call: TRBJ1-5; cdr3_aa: CASSPWTGVPSNQPQHF; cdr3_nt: TGTGCCAGCAGCCCTTGGACAGGGGTCCCTAGCAATCAGCCCCAGCATTTT
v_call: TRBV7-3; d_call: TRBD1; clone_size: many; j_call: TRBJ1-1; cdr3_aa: CASSLMGQGARTEAFF; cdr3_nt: TGTGCCAGCAGCTTAATGGGACAGGGGGCTCGGACTGAAGCTTTCTTT
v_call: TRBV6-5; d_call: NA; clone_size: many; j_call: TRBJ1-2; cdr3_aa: CASSYKQSANYGYTF; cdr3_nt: TGTGCCAGCAGTTACAAACAGTCAGCTAACTATGGCTACACCTTC
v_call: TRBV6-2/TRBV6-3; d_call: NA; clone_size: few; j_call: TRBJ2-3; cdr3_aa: CASSSFTDTQYF; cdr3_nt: TGTGCCAGCAGCTCGTTTACAGATACGCAGTATTTT
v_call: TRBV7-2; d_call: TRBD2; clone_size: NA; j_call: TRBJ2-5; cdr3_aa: CASSRSGRETQYF; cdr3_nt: TGTGCCAGCAGCCGTAGCGGGCGGGAGACCCAGTACTTC
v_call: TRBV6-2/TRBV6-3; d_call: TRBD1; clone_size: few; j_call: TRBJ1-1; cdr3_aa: CASRKQGFSTEAFF; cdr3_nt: TGTGCCAGCAGAAAACAGGGGTTTAGCACTGAAGCTTTCTTT
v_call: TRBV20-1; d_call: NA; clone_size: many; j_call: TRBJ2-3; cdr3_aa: CSATDRTSTDTQYF; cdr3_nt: TGCAGTGCTACCGACAGGACCAGCACAGATACGCAGTATTTT
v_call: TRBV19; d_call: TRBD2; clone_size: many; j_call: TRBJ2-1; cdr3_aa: CASSIRGRLAGPYNEQFF; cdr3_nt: TGTGCCAGTAGTATACGGGGGAGACTAGCGGGCCCATACAATGAGCAGTTCTTC
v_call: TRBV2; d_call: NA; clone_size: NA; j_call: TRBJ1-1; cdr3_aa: CASSITGEAFF; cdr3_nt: TGTGCCAGCAGTATAACAGGGGAAGCTTTCTTT
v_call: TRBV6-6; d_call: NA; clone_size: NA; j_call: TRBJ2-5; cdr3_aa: CASSLGFTETQYF; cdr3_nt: TGTGCCAGCAGTCTAGGGTTTACAGAGACCCAGTACTTC
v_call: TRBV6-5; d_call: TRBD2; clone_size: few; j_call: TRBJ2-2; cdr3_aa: CASSYVGLAGTNTGELFF; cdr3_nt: TGTGCCAGCAGTTATGTCGGACTAGCGGGGACGAACACCGGGGAGCTGTTTTTT
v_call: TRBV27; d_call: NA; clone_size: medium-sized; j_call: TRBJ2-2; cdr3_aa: CATANTGELFF; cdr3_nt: TGTGCCACCGCGAACACCGGGGAGCTGTTTTTT
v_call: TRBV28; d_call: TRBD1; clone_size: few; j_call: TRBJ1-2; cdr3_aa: CASRGGTATNYGYTF; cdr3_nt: TGTGCCAGCAGGGGTGGGACAGCAACTAACTATGGCTACACCTTC
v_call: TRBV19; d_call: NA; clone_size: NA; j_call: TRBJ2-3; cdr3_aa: CASSIDSGGSTDTQYF; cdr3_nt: TGTGCCAGTAGTATAGATTCTGGCGGGAGCACAGATACGCAGTATTTT
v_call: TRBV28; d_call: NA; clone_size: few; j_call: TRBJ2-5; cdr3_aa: CASSLDSPGETQYF; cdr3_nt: TGTGCCAGCAGTTTAGACTCCCCGGGGGAGACCCAGTACTTC
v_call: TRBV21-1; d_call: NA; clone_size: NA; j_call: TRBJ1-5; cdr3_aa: CASISLPGHSNQPQHF; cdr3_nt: TGTGCCAGCATCTCACTCCCGGGACATAGCAATCAGCCCCAGCATTTT
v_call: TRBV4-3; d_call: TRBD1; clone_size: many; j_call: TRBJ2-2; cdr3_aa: CASSQDANRGSTGELFF; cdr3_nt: TGCGCCAGCAGCCAAGATGCCAACAGGGGATCCACCGGGGAGCTGTTTTTT
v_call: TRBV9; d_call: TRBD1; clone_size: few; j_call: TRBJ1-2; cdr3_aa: CASHTGGQATALGYTF; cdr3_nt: TGTGCCAGCCATACAGGAGGACAGGCGACCGCCCTTGGCTACACCTTC
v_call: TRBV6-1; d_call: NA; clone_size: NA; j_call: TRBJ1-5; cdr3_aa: CASINGHSNQPQHF; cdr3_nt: TGTGCCAGCATCAACGGACACAGCAATCAGCCCCAGCATTTT
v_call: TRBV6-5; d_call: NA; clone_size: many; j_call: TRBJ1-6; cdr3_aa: CASSSPPGSPLHF; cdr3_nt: TGTGCCAGCAGTTCCCCCCCGGGCTCACCCCTCCACTTT